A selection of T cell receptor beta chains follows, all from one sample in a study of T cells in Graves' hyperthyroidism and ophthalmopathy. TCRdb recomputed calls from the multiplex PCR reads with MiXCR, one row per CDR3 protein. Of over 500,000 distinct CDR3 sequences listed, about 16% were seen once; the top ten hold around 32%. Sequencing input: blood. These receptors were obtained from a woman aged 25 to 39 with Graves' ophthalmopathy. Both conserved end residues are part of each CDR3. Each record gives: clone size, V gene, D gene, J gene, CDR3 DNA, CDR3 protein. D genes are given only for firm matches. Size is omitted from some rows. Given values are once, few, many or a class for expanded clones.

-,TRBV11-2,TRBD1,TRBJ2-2,TGTGCCAGCAGCTTACCCATTTACCGGGACAGGGGGCTGACCGGGGAGCTGTTTTTT,CASSLPIYRDRGLTGELFF
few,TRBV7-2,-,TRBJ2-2,TGTGCCAGCAGCTTAATAGGGGTCACCACCGGTTGGACCGGGGAGCTGTTTTTT,CASSLIGVTTGWTGELFF
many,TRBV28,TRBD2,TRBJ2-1,TGTGCCAGCAAGGGTAGCGGGGGCTACAATGAGCAGTTCTTC,CASKGSGGYNEQFF
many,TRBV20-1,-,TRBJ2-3,TGCAGTGCTAGACCGACAGGTTGGAACACAGATACGCAGTATTTT,CSARPTGWNTDTQYF
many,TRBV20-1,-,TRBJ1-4,TGCAGTGCTGTTACATACGGGACGGAGAATGAAAAACTGTTTTTT,CSAVTYGTENEKLFF
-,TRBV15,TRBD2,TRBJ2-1,TGTGCCACCAGCCTTCGACTAGCCAATGAGCAGTTCTTC,CATSLRLANEQFF
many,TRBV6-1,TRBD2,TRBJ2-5,TGTGCCAGCCGAAGATCCAGGGGACTAGCGGGAGGATCCCAAGAGACCCAGTACTTC,CASRRSRGLAGGSQETQYF
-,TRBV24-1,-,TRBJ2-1,TGTGCCACCAGTGACCCTCTAGCGCAATCTTACAATGAGCAGTTCTTC,CATSDPLAQSYNEQFF
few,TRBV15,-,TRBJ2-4,TGTGCCACCAGCAGGGATTACTGGGGGGCAAAAAACATTCAGTACTTC,CATSRDYWGAKNIQYF
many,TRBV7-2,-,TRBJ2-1,TGTGCCAGCAGCTTAGACACGGGGTTAGACAATGAGCAGTTCTTC,CASSLDTGLDNEQFF